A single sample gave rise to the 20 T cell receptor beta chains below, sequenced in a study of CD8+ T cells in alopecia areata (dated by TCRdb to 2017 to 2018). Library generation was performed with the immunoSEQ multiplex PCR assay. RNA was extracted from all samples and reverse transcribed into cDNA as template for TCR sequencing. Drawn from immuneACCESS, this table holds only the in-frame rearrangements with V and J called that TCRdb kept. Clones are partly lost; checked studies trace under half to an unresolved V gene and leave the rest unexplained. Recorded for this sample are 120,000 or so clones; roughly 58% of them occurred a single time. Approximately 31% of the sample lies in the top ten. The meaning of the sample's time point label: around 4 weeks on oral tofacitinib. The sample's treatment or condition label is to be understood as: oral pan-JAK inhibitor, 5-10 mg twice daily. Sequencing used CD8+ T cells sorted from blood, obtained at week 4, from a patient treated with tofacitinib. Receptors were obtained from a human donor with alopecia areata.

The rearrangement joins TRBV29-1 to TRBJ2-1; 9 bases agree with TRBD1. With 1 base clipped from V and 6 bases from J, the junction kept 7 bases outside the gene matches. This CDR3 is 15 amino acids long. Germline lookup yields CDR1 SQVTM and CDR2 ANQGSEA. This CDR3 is CSVEAWDRVINEQFF. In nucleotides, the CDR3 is TGCAGCGTTGAAGCGTGGGACAGGGTTATCAATGAGCAGTTCTTC.

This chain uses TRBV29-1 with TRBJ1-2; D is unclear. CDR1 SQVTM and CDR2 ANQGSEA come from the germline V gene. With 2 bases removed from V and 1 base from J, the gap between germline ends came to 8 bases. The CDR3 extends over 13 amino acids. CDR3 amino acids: CSVEQPDNYGYTF. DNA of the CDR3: TGCAGCGTTGAACAGCCGGATAACTATGGCTACACCTTC.

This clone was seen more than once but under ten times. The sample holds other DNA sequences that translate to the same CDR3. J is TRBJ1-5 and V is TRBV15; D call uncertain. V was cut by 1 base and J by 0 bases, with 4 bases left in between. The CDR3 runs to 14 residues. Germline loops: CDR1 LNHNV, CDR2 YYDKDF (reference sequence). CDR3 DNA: TGTGCCACCAGCAGAGGGGATAGCAATCAGCCCCAGCATTTT. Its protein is CATSRGDSNQPQHF. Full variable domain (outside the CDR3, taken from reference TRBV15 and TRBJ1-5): DAMVIQNPRYQVTQFGKPVTLSCSQTLNHNVMYWYQQKSSQAPKLLFHYYDKDFNNEADTPDNFQSRRPNTSFCFLDIRSPGLGDTAMYLCATSRGDSNQPQHFGDGTRLSIL.

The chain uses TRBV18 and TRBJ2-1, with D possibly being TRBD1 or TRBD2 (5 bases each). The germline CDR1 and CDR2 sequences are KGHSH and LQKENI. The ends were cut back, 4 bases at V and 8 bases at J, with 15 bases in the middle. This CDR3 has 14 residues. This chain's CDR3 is CASSLYGAGDEQFF. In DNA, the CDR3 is TGTGCCAGCTCACTCTACGGGGCCGGGGATGAGCAGTTCTTC.

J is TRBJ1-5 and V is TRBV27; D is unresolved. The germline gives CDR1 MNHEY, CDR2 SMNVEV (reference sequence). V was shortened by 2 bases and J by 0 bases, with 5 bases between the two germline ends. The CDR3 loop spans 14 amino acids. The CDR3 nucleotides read TGTGCCAGCAGTTTAATGGCTAGCAATCAGCCCCAGCATTTT. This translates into CASSLMASNQPQHF.

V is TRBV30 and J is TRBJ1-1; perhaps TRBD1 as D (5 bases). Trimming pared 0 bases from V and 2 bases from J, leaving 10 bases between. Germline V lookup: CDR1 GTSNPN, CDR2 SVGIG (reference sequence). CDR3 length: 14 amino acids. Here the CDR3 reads CAWSVGGGNTEAFF. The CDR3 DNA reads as TGTGCCTGGAGTGTGGGCGGGGGAAACACTGAAGCTTTCTTT.

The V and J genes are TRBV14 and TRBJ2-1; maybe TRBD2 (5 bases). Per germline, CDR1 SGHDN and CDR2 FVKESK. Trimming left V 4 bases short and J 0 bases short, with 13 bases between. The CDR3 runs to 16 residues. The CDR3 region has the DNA TGTGCCAGCAGCCTCGTACAAGGGAGCTCCTACAATGAGCAGTTCTTC. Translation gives CASSLVQGSSYNEQFF.

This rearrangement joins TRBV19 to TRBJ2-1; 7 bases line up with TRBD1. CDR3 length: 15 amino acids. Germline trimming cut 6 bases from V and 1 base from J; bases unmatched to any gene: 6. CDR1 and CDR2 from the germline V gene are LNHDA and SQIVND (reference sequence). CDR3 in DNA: TGTGCCAGTAGAAGACAGGGTAGTTCCTACAATGAGCAGTTCTTC. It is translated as CASRRQGSSYNEQFF. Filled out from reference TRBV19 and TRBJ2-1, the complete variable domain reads DGGITQSPKYLFRKEGQNVTLSCEQNLNHDAMYWYRQDPGQGLRLIYYSQIVNDFQKGDIAEGYSVSREKKESFPLTVTSAQKNPTAFYLCASRRQGSSYNEQFFGPGTRLTVL.

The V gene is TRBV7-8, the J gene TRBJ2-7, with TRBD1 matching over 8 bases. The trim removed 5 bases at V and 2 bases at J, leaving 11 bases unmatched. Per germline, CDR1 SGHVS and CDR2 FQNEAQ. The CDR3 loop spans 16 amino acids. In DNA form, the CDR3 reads TGTGCCAGCAGCCTGGGACAGGATGAACAAACCTACGAGCAGTACTTC. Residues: CASSLGQDEQTYEQYF.

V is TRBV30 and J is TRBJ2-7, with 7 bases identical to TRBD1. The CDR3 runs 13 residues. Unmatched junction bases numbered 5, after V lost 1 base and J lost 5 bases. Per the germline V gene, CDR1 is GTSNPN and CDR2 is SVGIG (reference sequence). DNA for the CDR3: TGTGCCTGGAGTGAGGGGGCTGGCGACGAGCAGTACTTC. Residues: CAWSEGAGDEQYF.

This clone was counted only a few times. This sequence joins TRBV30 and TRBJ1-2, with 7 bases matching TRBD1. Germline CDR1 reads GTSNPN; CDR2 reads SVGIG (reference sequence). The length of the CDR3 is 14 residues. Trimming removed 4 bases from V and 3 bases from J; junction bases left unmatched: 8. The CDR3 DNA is TGTGCCTGGACGGGACAGAAGTATGACTATGGCTACACCTTC. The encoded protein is CAWTGQKYDYGYTF. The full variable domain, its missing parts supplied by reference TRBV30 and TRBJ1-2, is SQTIHQWPATLVQPVGSPLSLECTVEGTSNPNLYWYRQAAGRGLQLLFYSVGIGQISSEVPQNLSASRPQDRQFILSSKKLLLSDSGFYLCAWTGQKYDYGYTFGSGTRLTVV.

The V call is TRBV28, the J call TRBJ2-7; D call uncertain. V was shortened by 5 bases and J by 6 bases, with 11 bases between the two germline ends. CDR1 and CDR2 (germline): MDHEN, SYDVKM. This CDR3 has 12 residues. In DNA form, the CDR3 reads TGTGCCAGCAGTAGTGCCCCGGGCGAGCAGTACTTC. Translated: CASSSAPGEQYF.

The CDR3 reads CASSDSPGDEQYF. The CDR3 coding sequence is TGTGCCAGCAGTGATAGCCCAGGGGATGAGCAGTACTTC. This chain connects TRBV25-1 to TRBJ2-7; weak D call: TRBD1 (6 bases). The CDR3 length is 13 residues. Between the trimmed V and J ends, which lost 3 bases and 7 bases, there was a span of 13 bases. Looked up from germline, CDR1 is MGHDK and CDR2 is SYGVNS.

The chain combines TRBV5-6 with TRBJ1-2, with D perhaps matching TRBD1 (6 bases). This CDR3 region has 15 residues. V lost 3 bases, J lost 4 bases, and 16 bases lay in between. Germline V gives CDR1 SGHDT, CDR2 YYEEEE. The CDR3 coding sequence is TGTGCCAGCAGCTCTGGTGACAGGATAATCTATGGCTACACCTTC. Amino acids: CASSSGDRIIYGYTF. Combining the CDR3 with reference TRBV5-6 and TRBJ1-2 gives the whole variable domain DAGVTQSPTHLIKTRGQQVTLRCSPKSGHDTVSWYQQALGQGPQFIFQYYEEEERQRGNFPDRFSGHQFPNYSSELNVNALLLGDSALYLCASSSGDRIIYGYTFGSGTRLTVV.

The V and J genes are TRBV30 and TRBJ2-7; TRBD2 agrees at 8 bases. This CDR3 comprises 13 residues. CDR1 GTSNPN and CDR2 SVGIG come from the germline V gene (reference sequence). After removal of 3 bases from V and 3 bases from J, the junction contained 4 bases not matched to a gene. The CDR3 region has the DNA TGTGCCTGGAGGGAGCGGGGGAGCTACGAGCAGTACTTC. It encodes CAWRERGSYEQYF.

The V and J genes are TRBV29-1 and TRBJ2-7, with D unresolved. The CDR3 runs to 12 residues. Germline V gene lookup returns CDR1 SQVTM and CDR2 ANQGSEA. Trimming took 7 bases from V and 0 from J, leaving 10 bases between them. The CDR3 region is CSAAGASYEQYF. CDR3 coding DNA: TGCAGCGCCGCCGGCGCCTCCTACGAGCAGTACTTC.

As DNA, the CDR3 is TGTGCCAGCAGTCCCAACCCCTGGGAAGGCTACACCTTC. Protein: CASSPNPWEGYTF. The J gene is TRBJ1-2, the V gene TRBV27; unclear D gene. The germline V gene encodes CDR1 MNHEY and CDR2 SMNVEV (reference sequence). The V end lost 5 bases, the J end lost 8 bases, and 15 bases lay between the germline ends. The CDR3 extends over 13 amino acids.

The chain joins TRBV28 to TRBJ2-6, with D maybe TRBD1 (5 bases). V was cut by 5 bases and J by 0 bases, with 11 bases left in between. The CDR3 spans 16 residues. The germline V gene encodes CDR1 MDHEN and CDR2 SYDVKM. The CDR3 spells CASSISGPSGANVLTF. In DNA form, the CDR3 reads TGTGCCAGCAGTATTTCAGGGCCCTCTGGGGCCAACGTCCTGACTTTC.

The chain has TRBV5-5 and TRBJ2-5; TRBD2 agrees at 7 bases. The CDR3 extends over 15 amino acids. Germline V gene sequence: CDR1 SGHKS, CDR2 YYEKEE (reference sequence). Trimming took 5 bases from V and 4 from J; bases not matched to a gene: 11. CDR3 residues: CASSSASGDRETQYF. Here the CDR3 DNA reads TGTGCCAGCAGTTCAGCCAGCGGGGACCGAGAGACCCAGTACTTC.

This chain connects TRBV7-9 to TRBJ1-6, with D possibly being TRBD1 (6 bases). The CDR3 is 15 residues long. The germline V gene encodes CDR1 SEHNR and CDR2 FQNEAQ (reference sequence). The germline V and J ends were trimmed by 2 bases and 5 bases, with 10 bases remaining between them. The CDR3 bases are TGTGCCAGCAGCTTACGCCAGGGGAATAATTCACCCCTCCACTTT. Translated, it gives CASSLRQGNNSPLHF. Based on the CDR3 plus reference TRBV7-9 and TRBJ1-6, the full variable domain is DTGVSQNPRHKITKRGQNVTFRCDPISEHNRLYWYRQTLGQGPEFLTYFQNEAQLEKSRLLSDRFSAERPKGSFSTLEIQRTEQGDSAMYLCASSLRQGNNSPLHFGNGTRLTVT.